The entry that follows covers one T cell receptor (beta chain) sequence. Its antigen is as yet unknown. This sample is drawn from a study of CD8+CD57+ T cells in acquired aplastic anemia. Study-wide context: Sorted CD4+ and CD8+ cells yielded approximately 3.4 ug of DNA on average. Study findings and constraints: Twenty-nine was the count of CD8+ CDR3 sequences that patients shared with controls.

Selection for sequencing was limited to patients who had shown CD8+CD57+ cell expansion by flow cytometry. The use of genomic DNA as template underpinned the TCR beta VDJ and CDR3 profiling. TCRdb reprocessed the reads with MiXCR, giving one entry per CDR3 protein. The table shows 300,000 or so distinct CDR3 sequences, with 56% occurring only once. With V trimmed by 7 bases and J by 7 bases, 6 bases remained unmatched. The CDR3 consists of 13 residues. Per germline, CDR1 SGHAT and CDR2 FQNNGV. This rearrangement joins TRBV11-2 to TRBJ2-4, with TRBD2 matching over 8 bases. The origin of this receptor is a human donor with aplastic anemia. Sequenced sample: sorted CD4+, CD8+, or CD8+CD57+ T cells (not recorded which) from PBMCs. The CDR3 DNA reads TGTGCCAGCAATCTCGGGGGGGGGAACATTCAGTACTTC. Amino acids: CASNLGGGNIQYF.